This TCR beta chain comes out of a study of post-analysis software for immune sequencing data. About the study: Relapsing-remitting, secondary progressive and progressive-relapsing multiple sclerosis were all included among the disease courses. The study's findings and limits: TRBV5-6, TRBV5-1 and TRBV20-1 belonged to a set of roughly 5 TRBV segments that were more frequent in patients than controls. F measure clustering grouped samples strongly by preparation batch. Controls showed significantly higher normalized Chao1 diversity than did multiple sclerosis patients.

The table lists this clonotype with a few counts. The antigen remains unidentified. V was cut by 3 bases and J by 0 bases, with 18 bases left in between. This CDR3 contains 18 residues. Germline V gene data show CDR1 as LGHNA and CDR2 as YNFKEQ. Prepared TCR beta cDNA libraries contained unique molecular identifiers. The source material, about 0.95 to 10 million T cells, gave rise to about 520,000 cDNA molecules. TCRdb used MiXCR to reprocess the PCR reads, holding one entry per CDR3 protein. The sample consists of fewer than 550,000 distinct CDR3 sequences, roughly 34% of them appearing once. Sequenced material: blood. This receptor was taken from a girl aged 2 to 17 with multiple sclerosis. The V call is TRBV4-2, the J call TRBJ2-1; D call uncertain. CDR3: CASSHDAGIISSYNEQFF. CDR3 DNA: TGTGCCAGCAGCCATGACGCCGGCATTATCTCCTCCTACAATGAGCAGTTCTTC.